This TCR beta chain was found in a study of blood T cell repertoires in COVID-19. Overall study context: Samples taken during acute and convalescent COVID-19 were collected in the United States, Italy and Spain. T cells, B-cell-depleted T cells, or PBMCs provided the cDNA or gDNA that served as material.

Original handling: Reference gene primer amplification yielded estimated nucleated cell counts. Some clones are missing from TCRdb's copy, which holds only in-frame ones; the method was immunoSEQ multiplex PCR. That table supplies the V and J calls and clone size; D and trimming were determined from the DNA. Of about 180,000 clones in the sample, roughly four fifths were seen once. V was cut by 5 bases and J by 8 bases, with 13 bases left in between. Germline CDR1 reads SGHVS; CDR2 reads FQNEAQ. The CDR3 is made up of 13 amino acids. The sample taken for sequencing was peripheral blood. The origin of this receptor is a human donor in a cohort sampled during active COVID-19. The rearrangement uses TRBV7-8 and TRBJ2-1; D is uncertain. CDR3: CASSLNLADEQFF. The DNA for the CDR3 is TGTGCCAGCAGCCTCAACTTGGCGGATGAGCAGTTCTTC. Drawing the rest from reference TRBV7-8 and TRBJ2-1, the complete variable domain is GAGVSQSPRYKVAKRGQDVALRCDPISGHVSLFWYQQALGQGPEFLTYFQNEAQLDKSGLPSDRFFAERPEGSVSTLKIQRTQQEDSAVYLCASSLNLADEQFFGPGTRLTVL.